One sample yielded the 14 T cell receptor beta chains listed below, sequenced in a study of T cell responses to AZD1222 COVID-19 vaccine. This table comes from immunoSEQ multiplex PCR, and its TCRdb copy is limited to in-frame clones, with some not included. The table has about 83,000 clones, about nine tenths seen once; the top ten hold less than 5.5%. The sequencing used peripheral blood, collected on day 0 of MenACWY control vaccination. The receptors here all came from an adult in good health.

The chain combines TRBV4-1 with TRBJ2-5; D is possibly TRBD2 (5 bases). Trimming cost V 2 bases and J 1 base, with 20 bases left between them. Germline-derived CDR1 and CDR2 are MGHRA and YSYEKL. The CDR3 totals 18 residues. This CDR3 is CASSQFEVGSGLQETQYF. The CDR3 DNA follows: TGCGCCAGCAGCCAATTCGAGGTCGGCAGCGGACTCCAAGAGACCCAGTACTTC.

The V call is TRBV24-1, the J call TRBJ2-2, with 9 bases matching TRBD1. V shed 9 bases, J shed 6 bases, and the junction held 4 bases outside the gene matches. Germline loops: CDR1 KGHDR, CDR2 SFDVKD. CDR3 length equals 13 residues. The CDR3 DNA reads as TGTGCCACCGGGACAGGGATTTCCGGGGAGCTGTTTTTT. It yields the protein CATGTGISGELFF.

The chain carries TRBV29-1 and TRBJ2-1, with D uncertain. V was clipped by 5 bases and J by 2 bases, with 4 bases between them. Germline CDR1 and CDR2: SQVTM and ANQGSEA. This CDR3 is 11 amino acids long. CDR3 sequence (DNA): TGCAGCGTTATCGCCTACAATGAGCAGTTCTTC. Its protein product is CSVIAYNEQFF.

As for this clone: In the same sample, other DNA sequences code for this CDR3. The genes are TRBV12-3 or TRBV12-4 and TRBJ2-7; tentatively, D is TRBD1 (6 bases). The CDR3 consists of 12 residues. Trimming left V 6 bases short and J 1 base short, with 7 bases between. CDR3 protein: CASSQGSYEQYF. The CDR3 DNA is TGTGCCAGCAGCCAGGGGTCCTACGAGCAGTACTTC.

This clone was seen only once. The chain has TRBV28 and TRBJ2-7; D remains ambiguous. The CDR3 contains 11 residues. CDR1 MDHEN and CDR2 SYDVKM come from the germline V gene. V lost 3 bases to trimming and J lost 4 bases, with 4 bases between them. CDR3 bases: TGTGCCAGCAGTTTTGGGTACGAGCAGTACTTC. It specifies CASSFGYEQYF.

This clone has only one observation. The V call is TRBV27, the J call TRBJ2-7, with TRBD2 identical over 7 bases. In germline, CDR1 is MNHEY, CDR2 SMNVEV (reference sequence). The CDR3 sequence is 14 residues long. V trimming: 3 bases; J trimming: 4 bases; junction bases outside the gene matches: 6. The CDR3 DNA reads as TGTGCCAGCAGTTTTGGCGGGAGCGAGTACGAGCAGTACTTC. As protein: CASSFGGSEYEQYF.

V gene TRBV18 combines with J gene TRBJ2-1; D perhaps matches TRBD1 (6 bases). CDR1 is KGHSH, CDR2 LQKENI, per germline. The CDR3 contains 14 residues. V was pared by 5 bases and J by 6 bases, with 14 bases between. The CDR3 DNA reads TGTGCCAGCTCAGAAATGGGACAATCCAATGAGCAGTTCTTC. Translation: CASSEMGQSNEQFF.

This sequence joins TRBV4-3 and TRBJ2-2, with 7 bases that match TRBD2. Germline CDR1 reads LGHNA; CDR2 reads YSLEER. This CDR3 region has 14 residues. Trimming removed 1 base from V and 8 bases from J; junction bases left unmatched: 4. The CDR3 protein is CASSQGGRGGELFF. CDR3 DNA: TGCGCCAGCAGCCAAGGAGGGAGGGGTGGGGAGCTGTTTTTT.

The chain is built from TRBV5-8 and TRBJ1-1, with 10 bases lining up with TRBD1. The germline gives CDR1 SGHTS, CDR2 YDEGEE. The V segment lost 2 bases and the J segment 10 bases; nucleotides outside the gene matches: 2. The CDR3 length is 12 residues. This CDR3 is CASSFRDRGAFF. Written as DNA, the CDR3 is TGTGCCAGCAGCTTCCGGGACAGGGGAGCTTTCTTT.

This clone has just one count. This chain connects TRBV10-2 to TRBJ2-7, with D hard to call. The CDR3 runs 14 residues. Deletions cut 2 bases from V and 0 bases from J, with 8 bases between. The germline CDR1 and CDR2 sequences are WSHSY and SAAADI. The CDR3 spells CASSEVVTSYEQYF. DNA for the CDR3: TGCGCCAGCAGTGAGGTTGTCACCTCCTACGAGCAGTACTTC.

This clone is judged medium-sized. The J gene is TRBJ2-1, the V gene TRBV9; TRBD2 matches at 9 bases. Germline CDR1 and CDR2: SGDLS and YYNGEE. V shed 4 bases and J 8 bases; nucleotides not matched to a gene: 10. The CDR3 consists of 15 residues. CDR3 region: CASSYGTSSDDEQFF. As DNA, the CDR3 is TGTGCCAGCAGCTACGGGACTAGCAGCGACGATGAGCAGTTCTTC.

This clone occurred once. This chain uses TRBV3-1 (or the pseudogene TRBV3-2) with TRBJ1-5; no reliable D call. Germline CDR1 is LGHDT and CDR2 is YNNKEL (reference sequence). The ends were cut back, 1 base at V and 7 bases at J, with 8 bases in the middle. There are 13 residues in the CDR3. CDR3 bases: TGTGCCAGCAGCCAAGGAGGTTCGCAGCCCCAGCATTTT. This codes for CASSQGGSQPQHF.

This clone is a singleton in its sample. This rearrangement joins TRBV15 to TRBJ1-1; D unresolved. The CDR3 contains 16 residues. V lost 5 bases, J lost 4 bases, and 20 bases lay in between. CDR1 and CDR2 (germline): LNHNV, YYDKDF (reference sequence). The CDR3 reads CATSARAPRYGTEAFF. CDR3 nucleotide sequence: TGTGCCACCAGCGCCCGCGCGCCCCGGTACGGCACTGAAGCTTTCTTT.

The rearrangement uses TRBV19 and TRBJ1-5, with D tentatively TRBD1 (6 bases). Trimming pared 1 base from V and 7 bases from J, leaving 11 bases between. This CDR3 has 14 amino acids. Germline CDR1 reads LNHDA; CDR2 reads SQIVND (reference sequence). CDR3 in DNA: TGTGCCAGTAGTATAGTCCTGACAGGCCAGCCCCAGCATTTT. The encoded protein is CASSIVLTGQPQHF.